The TCR beta chain under discussion was sequenced for a study of T-cell reconstitution after alpha-beta-depleted transplantation in children. The study's findings and limits: Reports say that about two months after transplant, the alpha-beta T cells came out of several hundred graft clones that had expanded. It was newly produced T cells that mostly accounted for T-cell counts and diversity one year after transplant. Surviving recipient T cells and thymic progenitors produced the high day-60 TCRbeta diversity seen in some patients.

The sample holds a few counts of this clonotype. Its antigen is unknown. Unique molecular identifiers were used in preparing the TCRbeta library. MiXCR, run by TCRdb on the PCR reads, gives a single entry per CDR3 protein. The sample records fewer than 550,000 distinct CDR3 sequences, around 15% being singletons. Germline loops: CDR1 LGHDT, CDR2 YNNKEL (reference sequence). The V end was cut by 3 bases, the J end by 5 bases, with 7 bases between. The CDR3 spans 12 residues. This receptor was identified in a boy less than two years old who had a stem cell transplant for Wiskott-Aldrich syndrome, so the T cells may come from the graft donor. Here the sequenced sample was PBMCs, mostly from graft donor cells, taken 360 days after TCRalphabeta/CD19-depleted stem cell transplant. This chain joins TRBV3-1 and TRBJ2-5; D not resolved. For the CDR3, the DNA is TGTGCCAGCAGCCACCTGGGGGAGACCCAGTACTTC. Translating it yields CASSHLGETQYF.